This T cell receptor beta chain is from a study of blood T cell repertoires in COVID-19. Study as a whole: From T cells, B-cell-depleted T cells, or PBMCs came the material, which was cDNA or gDNA.

Clones were sequenced by immunoSEQ multiplex PCR, and TCRdb holds only the in-frame ones, with some missing. The data contain 390,000 or so clones, around 91% of them seen just once; the ten biggest clones take up approximately 1%. V shed 3 bases and J shed 10 bases, with 7 bases lying between them. This CDR3 has 12 amino acids. Donors in Cohort 3 counted as recovered after two negative PCRs, clearance, or symptom resolution. This receptor was obtained from a man in his late teens or twenties who had recovered from COVID-19. The chain joins TRBV12-3 or TRBV12-4 to TRBJ1-6; D may be TRBD1 (6 bases). The sequenced sample was PBMCs or T cells enriched from blood (not recorded which). CDR3 in amino acids: CASSFRGSPLHF. In DNA, the CDR3 is TGTGCCAGCAGTTTCAGGGGATCACCCCTCCACTTT.